The 6 T cell receptor beta chains reported below all come from one sample, sequenced in a study of blood T cell repertoires in COVID-19 (dated by TCRdb to 2020 to 2021). Library prep was done by the immunoSEQ multiplex PCR assay. This is the immuneACCESS table as TCRdb keeps it, with only in-frame sequences that have V and J called. A part of the clones is gone; compared with another copy, unresolved V genes explain less than half, and the rest is unexplained. This sample holds approximately 89,000 clones; just under 85% were observed only once. The ten most abundant clones make up about 11% of the sample. Sequencing used peripheral blood. The receptors stem from a woman aged 70-85 years with active or convalescent COVID-19.

The rearrangement links TRBV18 to TRBJ1-6; TRBD1 aligns across 7 bases. The CDR3 length is 15 residues. Germline CDR1 reads KGHSH; CDR2 reads LQKENI. Germline trimming cut 3 bases from V and 5 bases from J; bases unmatched to any gene: 4. CDR3 sequence (DNA): TGTGCCAGCTCACCCGGGACAGCGAATAATTCACCCCTCCACTTT. It translates to CASSPGTANNSPLHF.

The chain is built from TRBV5-1 and TRBJ2-1, with TRBD1 matching over 11 bases. J lost 3 bases, V lost 4 bases, and 6 bases had no gene match. Per germline, CDR1 SGHRS and CDR2 YFSETQ. CDR3 length: 16 residues. The CDR3 sequence is CASSHSGTGGYNEQFF. DNA for the CDR3: TGCGCCAGCAGCCACTCCGGGACAGGGGGCTACAATGAGCAGTTCTTC.

This chain links TRBV7-2 with TRBJ1-2; 7 positions agree with TRBD1. The CDR3 extends over 14 amino acids. After removal of 3 bases from V and 8 bases from J, the junction contained 9 bases not matched to a gene. Germline loops: CDR1 SGHTA, CDR2 FQGNSA. CDR3 nucleotides: TGTGCCAGCAGCTTGGACAGGTCATATGGGGGCTACACCTTC. Translated: CASSLDRSYGGYTF.

V usage is TRBV27 and J usage is TRBJ1-4; D not resolved. V was clipped by 8 bases and J by 8 bases, with 15 bases between them. CDR1 MNHEY and CDR2 SMNVEV come from the germline V gene (reference sequence). The CDR3 extends over 13 amino acids. The CDR3: CASAARAREKLFF. The CDR3, as DNA: TGTGCCAGCGCCGCGAGGGCGCGAGAAAAACTGTTTTTT.

This chain joins TRBV5-5 and TRBJ1-1; 8 bases are shared with TRBD1. CDR3 size: 16 residues. Looked up from germline, CDR1 is SGHKS and CDR2 is YYEKEE (reference sequence). With 5 bases clipped from V and 1 base from J, the junction kept 10 bases outside the gene matches. The CDR3, as DNA: TGTGCCAGCAGTATGACAGGGGCCCGCGGGAACACTGAAGCTTTCTTT. It yields the protein CASSMTGARGNTEAFF.

This chain uses TRBV5-6 with TRBJ1-5, with 7 bases identical to TRBD1. Per the germline V gene, CDR1 is SGHDT and CDR2 is YYEEEE. The CDR3 is made up of 14 amino acids. V gave up 4 bases and J gave up 7 bases; unmatched junction bases: 8. The CDR3 DNA follows: TGTGCCAGCAGCACAACAGGGGTTGGGCAGCCCCAGCATTTT. Translating it yields CASSTTGVGQPQHF.